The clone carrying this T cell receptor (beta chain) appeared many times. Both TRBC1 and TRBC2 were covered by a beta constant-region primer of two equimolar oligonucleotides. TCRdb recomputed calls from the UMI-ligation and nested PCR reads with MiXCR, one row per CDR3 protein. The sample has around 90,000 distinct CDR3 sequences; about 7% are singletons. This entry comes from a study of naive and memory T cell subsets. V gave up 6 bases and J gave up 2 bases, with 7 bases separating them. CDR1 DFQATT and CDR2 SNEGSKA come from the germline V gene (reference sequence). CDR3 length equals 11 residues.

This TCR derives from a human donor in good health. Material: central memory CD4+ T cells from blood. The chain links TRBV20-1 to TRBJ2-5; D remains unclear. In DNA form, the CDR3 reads TGCAGTGCCCGCTTACAAGAGACCCAGTACTTC. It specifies CSARLQETQYF.